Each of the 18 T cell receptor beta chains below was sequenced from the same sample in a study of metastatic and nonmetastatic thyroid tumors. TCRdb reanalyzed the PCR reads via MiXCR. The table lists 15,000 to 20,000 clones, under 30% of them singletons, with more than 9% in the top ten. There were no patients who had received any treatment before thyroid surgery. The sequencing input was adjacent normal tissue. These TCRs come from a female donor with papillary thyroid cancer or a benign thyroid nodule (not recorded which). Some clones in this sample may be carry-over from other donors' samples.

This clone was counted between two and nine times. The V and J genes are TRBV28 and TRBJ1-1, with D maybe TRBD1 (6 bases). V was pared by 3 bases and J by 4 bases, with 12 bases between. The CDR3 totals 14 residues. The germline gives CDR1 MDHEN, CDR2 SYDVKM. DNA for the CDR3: TGTGCCAGCAGTTTGATGGGAGGGGGCACTGAAGCTTTCTTT. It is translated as CASSLMGGGTEAFF.

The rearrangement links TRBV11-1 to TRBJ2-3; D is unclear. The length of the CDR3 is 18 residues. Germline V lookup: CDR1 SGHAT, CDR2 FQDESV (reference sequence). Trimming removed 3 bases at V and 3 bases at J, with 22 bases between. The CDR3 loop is CASSFTLLVGSMTDTQYF. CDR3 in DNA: TGTGCCAGCAGCTTCACCCTCCTGGTGGGGTCAATGACAGATACGCAGTATTTT.

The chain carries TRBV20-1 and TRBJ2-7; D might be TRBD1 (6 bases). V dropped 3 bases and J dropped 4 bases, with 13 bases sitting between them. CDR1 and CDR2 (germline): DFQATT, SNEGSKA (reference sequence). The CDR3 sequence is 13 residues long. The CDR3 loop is CSARPGQKYEQYF. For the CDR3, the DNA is TGCAGTGCTAGGCCCGGACAGAAATACGAGCAGTACTTC.

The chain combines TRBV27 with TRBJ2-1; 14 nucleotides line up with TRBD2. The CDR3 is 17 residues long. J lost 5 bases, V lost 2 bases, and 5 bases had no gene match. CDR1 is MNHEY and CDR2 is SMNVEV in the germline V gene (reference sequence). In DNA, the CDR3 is TGTGCCAGCAGTTTACGACTAGCGGGAGGGCCAAACAATGAGCAGTTCTTC. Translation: CASSLRLAGGPNNEQFF.

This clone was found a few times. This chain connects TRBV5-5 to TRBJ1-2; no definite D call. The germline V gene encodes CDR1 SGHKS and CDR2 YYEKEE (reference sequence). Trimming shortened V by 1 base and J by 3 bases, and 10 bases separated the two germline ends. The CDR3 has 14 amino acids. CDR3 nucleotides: TGTGCCAGCAGCTTGCACACCTGGTACTATGGCTACACCTTC. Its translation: CASSLHTWYYGYTF.

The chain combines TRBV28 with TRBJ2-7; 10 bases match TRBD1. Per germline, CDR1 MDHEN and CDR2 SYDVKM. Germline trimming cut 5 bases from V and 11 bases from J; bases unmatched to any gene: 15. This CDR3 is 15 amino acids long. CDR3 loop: CASSRTGTGDIKEYV. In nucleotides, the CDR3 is TGTGCCAGCAGTCGCACCGGGACAGGGGATATAAAGGAGTACGTC.

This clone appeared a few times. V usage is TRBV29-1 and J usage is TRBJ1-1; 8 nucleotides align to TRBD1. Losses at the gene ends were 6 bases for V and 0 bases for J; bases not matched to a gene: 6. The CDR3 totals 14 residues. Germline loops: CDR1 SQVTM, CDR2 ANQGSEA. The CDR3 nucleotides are TGCAGCGTCAACAGGGGGGGCATGAACACTGAAGCTTTCTTT. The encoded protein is CSVNRGGMNTEAFF. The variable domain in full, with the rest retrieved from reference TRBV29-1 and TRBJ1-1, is SAVISQKPSRDICQRGTSLTIQCQVDSQVTMMFWYRQQPGQSLTLIATANQGSEATYESGFVIDKFPISRPNLTFSTLTVSNMSPEDSSIYLCSVNRGGMNTEAFFGQGTRLTVV.

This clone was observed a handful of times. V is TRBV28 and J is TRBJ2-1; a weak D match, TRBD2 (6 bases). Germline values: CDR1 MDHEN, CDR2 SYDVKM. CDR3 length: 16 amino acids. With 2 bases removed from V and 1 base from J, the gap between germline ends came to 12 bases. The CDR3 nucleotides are TGTGCCAGCAGTTTAGGGCGTGGGAGGTCCTACAATGAGCAGTTCTTC. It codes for CASSLGRGRSYNEQFF.

For the CDR3, the DNA is TGTGCCAGCAGTTTAAGGGGGACCCTCTACACCTTC. The encoded protein is CASSLRGTLYTF. The chain employs TRBV12-3 or TRBV12-4 and TRBJ1-2; tentative D call: TRBD1 (6 bases). V was shortened by 2 bases and J by 10 bases, with 11 bases between the two germline ends. The CDR3 runs to 12 residues.

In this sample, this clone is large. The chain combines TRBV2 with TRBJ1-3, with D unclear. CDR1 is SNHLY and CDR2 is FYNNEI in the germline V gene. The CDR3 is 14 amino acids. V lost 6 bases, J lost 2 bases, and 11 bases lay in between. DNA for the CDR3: TGTGCCAGCAGCCTCCAGGAGGCTGGAAACACCATATATTTT. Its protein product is CASSLQEAGNTIYF.

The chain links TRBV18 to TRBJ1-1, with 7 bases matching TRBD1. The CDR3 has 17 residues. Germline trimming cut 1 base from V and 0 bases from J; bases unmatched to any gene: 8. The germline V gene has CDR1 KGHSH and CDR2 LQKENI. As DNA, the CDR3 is TGTGCCAGCTCACCACTCCCGACAGGGAAATTGAACACTGAAGCTTTCTTT. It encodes CASSPLPTGKLNTEAFF.

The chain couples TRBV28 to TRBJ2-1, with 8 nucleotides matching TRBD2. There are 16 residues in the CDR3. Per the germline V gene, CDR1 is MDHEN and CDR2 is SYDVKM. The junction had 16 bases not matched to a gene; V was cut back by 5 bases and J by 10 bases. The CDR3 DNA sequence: TGTGCCAGCAGTCTCCAACTAGCGGTCGTACCGATGGAGCAGTTCTTC. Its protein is CASSLQLAVVPMEQFF.

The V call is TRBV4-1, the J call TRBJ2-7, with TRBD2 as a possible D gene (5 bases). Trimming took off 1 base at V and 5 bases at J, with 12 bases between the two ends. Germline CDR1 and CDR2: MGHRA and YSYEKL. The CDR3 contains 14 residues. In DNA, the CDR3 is TGCGCCAGCAGCCAAGTAGGAGGTACTAACGAGCAGTACTTC. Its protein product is CASSQVGGTNEQYF.

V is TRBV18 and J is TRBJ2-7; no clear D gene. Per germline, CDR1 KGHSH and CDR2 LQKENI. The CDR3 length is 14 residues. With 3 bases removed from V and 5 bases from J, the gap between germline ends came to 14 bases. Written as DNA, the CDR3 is TGTGCCAGCTCACCGTCTACGCGCATTAACGAGCAGTACTTC. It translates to CASSPSTRINEQYF.

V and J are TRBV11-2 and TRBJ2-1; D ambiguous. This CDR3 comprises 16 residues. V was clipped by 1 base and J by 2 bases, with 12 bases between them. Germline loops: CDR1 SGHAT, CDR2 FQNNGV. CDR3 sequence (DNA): TGTGCCAGCAGCTTAGGGTATTCGGACCCCTACAATGAGCAGTTCTTC. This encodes CASSLGYSDPYNEQFF.

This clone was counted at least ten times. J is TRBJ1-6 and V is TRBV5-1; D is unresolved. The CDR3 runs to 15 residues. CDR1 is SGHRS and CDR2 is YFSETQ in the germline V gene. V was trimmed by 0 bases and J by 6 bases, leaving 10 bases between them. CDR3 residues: CASSLGVGTNSPLHF. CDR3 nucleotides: TGCGCCAGCAGCTTGGGGGTGGGCACTAATTCACCCCTCCACTTT. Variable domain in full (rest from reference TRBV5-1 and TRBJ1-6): KAGVTQTPRYLIKTRGQQVTLSCSPISGHRSVSWYQQTPGQGLQFLFEYFSETQRNKGNFPGRFSGRQFSNSRSEMNVSTLELGDSALYLCASSLGVGTNSPLHFGNGTRLTVT.

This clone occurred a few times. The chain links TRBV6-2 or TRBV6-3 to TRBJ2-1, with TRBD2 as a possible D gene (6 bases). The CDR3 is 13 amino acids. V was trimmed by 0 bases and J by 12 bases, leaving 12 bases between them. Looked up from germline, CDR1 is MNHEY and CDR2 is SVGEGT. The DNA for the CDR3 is TGTGCCAGCAGTTACTCGTTTCAGGGAGGGCAGTTCTTC. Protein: CASSYSFQGGQFF.

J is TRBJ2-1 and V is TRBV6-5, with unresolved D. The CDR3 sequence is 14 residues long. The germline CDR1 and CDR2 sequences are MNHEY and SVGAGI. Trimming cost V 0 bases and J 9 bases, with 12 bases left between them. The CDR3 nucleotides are TGTGCCAGCAGTTACTCGAGTCAGGTGGGTGAGCAGTTCTTC. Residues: CASSYSSQVGEQFF.